This passage covers 5 T cell receptor beta chains from one sample sequenced in a study of blood T cell repertoires in COVID-19. Libraries were prepared by immunoSEQ multiplex PCR; TCRdb keeps only in-frame clonotypes and omits some of them. Of about 180,000 clones in the sample, around 89% were seen once. Material for sequencing was peripheral blood. These receptors all stem from a woman aged 25 to 45 with acute or convalescent COVID-19.

The rearrangement uses TRBV7-6 and TRBJ2-2; 7 bases fit TRBD1. The CDR3 spans 16 residues. J lost 1 base, V lost 2 bases, and 4 bases had no gene match. Germline-derived CDR1 and CDR2 are SGHVS and FNYEAQ. The CDR3, as DNA: TGTGCCAGCAGCTTAATCCGGACAGGGAACACCGGGGAGCTGTTTTTT. Protein: CASSLIRTGNTGELFF. The full variable domain, completed using reference TRBV7-6 and TRBJ2-2, is GAGVSQSPRYKVTKRGQDVALRCDPISGHVSLYWYRQALGQGPEFLTYFNYEAQQDKSGLPNDRFSAERPEGSISTLTIQRTEQRDSAMYRCASSLIRTGNTGELFFGEGSRLTVL.

This clone came up once. This rearrangement joins TRBV28 to TRBJ2-1; D possibly corresponds to TRBD1 (5 bases). CDR3 size: 16 residues. Per the germline V gene, CDR1 is MDHEN and CDR2 is SYDVKM. With 4 bases removed from V and 6 bases from J, the gap between germline ends came to 19 bases. For the CDR3, the DNA is TGTGCCAGCAGTTCGATTTTGCAGGGCACCCTCAATGAGCAGTTCTTC. As protein: CASSSILQGTLNEQFF.

The chain links TRBV15 to TRBJ2-1; weak D call: TRBD2 (6 bases). V lost 8 bases and J 9 bases, leaving 20 bases between the germline ends. The germline CDR1 and CDR2 sequences are LNHNV and YYDKDF (reference sequence). This CDR3 has 14 residues. The CDR3 bases are TGTGCCACCGGTATTCCGGGACTTAGAGGTGAGCAGTTCTTC. This translates into CATGIPGLRGEQFF.

V gene TRBV28 combines with J gene TRBJ1-2; D not resolved. The ends were cut back, 5 bases at V and 4 bases at J, with 11 bases in the middle. Germline V gene sequence: CDR1 MDHEN, CDR2 SYDVKM. The CDR3 totals 13 residues. For the CDR3, the DNA is TGTGCCAGCAGTCCCCACAGATCCTATGGCTACACCTTC. Its translation is CASSPHRSYGYTF.

The chain carries TRBV5-1 and TRBJ2-1; D possibly corresponds to TRBD2 (6 bases). The V gene's germline CDR1 is SGHRS and CDR2 YFSETQ. CDR3 length equals 14 residues. V lost 9 bases and J lost 2, with 15 bases in between. As DNA, the CDR3 is TGCGCCACCCGCTTTAGCGGTCCCTACAATGAGCAGTTCTTC. It encodes CATRFSGPYNEQFF.